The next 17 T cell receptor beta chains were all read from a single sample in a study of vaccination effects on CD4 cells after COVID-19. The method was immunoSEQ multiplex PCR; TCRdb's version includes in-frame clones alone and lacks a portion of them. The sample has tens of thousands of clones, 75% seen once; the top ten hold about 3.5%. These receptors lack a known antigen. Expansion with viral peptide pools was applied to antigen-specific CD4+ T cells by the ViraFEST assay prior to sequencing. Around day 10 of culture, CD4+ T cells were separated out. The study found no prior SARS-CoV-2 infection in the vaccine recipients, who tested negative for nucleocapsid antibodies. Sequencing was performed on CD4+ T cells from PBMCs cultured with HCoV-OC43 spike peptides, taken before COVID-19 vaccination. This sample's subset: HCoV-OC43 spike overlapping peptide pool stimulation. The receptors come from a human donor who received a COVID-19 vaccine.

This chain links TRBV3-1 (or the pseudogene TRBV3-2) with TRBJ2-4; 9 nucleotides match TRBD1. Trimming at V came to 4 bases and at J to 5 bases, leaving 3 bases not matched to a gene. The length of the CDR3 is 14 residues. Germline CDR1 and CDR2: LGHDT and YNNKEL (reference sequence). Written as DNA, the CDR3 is TGTGCCAGCAGCCCCCGGGACAGGGAAAACATTCAGTACTTC. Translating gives CASSPRDRENIQYF.

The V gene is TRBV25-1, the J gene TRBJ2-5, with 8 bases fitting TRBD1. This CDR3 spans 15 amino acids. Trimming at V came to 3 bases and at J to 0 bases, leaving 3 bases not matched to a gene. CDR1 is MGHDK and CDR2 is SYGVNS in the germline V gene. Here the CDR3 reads CASSDWTGYQETQYF. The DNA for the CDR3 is TGTGCCAGCAGTGATTGGACAGGGTACCAAGAGACCCAGTACTTC.

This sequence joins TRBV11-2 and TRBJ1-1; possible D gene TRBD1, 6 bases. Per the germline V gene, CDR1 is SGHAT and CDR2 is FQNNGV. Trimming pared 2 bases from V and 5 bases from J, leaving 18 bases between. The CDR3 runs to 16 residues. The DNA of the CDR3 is TGTGCCAGCAGCTTATTGGGGGGCCTTTCGGTAACTGAAGCTTTCTTT. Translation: CASSLLGGLSVTEAFF.

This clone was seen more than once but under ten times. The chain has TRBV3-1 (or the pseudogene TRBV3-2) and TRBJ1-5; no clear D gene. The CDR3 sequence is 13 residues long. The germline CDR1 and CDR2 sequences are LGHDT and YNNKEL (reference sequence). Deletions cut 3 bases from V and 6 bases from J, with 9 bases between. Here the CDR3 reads CASSHGGFQPQHF. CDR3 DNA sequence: TGTGCCAGCAGCCATGGTGGTTTTCAGCCCCAGCATTTT.

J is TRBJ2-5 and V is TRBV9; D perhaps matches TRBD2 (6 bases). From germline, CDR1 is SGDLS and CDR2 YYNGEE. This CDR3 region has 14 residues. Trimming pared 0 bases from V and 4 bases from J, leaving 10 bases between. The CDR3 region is CASSVGWDSETQYF. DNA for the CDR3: TGTGCCAGCAGCGTAGGTTGGGACTCAGAGACCCAGTACTTC.

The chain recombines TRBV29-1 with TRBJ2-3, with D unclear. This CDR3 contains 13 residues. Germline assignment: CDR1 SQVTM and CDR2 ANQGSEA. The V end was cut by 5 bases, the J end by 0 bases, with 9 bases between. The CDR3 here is CSVRYDSTDTQYF. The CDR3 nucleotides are TGCAGCGTTCGATATGACAGCACAGATACGCAGTATTTT.

CDR3 region: CASNPRGTGGLYGYTF. CDR3 in DNA: TGTGCCAGCAACCCCCGGGGGACAGGAGGATTATATGGCTACACCTTC. J is TRBJ1-2 and V is TRBV7-2, with 8 bases that match TRBD1. J lost 5 bases, V lost 7 bases, and 15 bases had no gene match. From germline, CDR1 is SGHTA and CDR2 FQGNSA. The CDR3 consists of 16 residues.

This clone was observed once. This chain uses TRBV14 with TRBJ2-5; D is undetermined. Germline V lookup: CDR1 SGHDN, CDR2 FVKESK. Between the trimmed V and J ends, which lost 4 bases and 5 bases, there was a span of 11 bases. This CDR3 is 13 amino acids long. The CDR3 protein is CASSRVLVETQYF. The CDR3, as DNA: TGTGCCAGCAGCCGGGTCCTTGTGGAGACCCAGTACTTC.

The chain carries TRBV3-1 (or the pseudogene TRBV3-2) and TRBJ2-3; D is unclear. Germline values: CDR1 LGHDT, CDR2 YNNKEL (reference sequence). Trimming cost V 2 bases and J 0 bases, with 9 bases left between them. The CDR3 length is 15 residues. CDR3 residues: CASSQIATSTDTQYF. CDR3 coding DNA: TGTGCCAGCAGCCAAATCGCCACCAGCACAGATACGCAGTATTTT.

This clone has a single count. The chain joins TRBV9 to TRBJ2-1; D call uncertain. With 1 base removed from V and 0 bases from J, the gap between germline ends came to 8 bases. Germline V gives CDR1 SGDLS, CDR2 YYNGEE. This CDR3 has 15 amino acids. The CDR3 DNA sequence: TGTGCCAGCAGCGTAAAGAGGAGCTCCTACAATGAGCAGTTCTTC. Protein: CASSVKRSSYNEQFF.

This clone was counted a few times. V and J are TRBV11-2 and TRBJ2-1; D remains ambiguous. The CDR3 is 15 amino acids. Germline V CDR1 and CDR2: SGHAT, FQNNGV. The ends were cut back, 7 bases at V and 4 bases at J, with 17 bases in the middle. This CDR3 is CASTNIRGSYNEQFF. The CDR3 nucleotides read TGTGCCAGCACCAACATTCGCGGTTCTTACAATGAGCAGTTCTTC.

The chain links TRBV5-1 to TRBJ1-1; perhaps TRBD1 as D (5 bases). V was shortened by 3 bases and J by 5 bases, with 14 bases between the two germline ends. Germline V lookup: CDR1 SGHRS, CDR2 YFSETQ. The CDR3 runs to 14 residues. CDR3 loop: CASSWDGGGTEAFF. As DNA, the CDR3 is TGCGCCAGCAGCTGGGACGGGGGAGGAACTGAAGCTTTCTTT.

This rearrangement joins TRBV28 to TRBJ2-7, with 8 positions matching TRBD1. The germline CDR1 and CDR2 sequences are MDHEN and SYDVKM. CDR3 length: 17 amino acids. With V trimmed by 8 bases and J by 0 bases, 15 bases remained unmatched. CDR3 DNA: TGTGCCAGCTTCCCGGGACAGGTATGTAAAAGCTCCTACGAGCAGTACGTC. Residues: CASFPGQVCKSSYEQYV.

This chain's CDR3 is CASSNYPATGDYGYTF. In nucleotides, the CDR3 is TGTGCCAGCAGCAATTACCCCGCGACAGGGGACTATGGCTACACCTTC. This chain links TRBV28 with TRBJ1-2; 8 nucleotides match TRBD1. V was pared by 6 bases and J by 3 bases, with 12 bases of the junction left unmatched. CDR1 is MDHEN and CDR2 is SYDVKM in the germline V gene. There are 16 residues in the CDR3.

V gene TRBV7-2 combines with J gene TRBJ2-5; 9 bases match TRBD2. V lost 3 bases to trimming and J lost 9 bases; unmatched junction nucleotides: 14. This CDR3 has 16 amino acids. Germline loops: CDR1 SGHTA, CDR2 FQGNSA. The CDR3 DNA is TGTGCCAGCAGCTTCTCCACGGGACCGCGGGGGGGGGCCCAGTACTTC. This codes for CASSFSTGPRGGAQYF. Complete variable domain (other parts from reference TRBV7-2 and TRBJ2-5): GAGVSQSPSNKVTEKGKDVELRCDPISGHTALYWYRQSLGQGLEFLIYFQGNSAPDKSGLPSDRFSAERTGGSVSTLTIQRTQQEDSAVYLCASSFSTGPRGGAQYFGPGTRLLVL.

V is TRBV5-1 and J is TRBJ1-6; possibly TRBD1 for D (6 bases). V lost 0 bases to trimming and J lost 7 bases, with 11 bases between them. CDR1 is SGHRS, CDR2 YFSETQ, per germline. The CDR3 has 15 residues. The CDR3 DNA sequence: TGCGCCAGCAGCTTGGGGGGGCCCCTCAATTCACCCCTCCACTTT. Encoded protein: CASSLGGPLNSPLHF.

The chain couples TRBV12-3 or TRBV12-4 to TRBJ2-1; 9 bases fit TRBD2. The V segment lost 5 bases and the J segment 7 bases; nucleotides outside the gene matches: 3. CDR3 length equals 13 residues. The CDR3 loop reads CASSRTSANEQFF. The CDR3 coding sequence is TGTGCCAGCAGTCGGACTAGCGCGAATGAGCAGTTCTTC.